The 9 T cell receptor beta chains given below trace back to one sample, sequenced in a study of T cell responses to AZD1222 COVID-19 vaccine. This table comes from immunoSEQ multiplex PCR, and its TCRdb copy is limited to in-frame clones, with some not included. This sample has around 130,000 clones, with around 90% found just once. The material sequenced was peripheral blood, taken 28 days after the second AZD1222 dose. These receptors came from an adult who received the AZD1222 COVID-19 vaccine.

The J gene is TRBJ1-2, the V gene TRBV30; D is uncertain. Germline values: CDR1 GTSNPN, CDR2 SVGIG (reference sequence). The CDR3 spans 14 residues. V was trimmed by 0 bases and J by 2 bases, leaving 10 bases between them. CDR3 DNA sequence: TGTGCCTGGAGTGTTTCGGGAGTCAACTATGGCTACACCTTC. Protein: CAWSVSGVNYGYTF.

This sequence joins TRBV5-6 and TRBJ2-7; D may correspond to TRBD1 or TRBD2 (6 bases each). This CDR3 is built from 16 residues. Deletions cut 2 bases from V and 3 bases from J, with 18 bases between. Germline-derived CDR1 and CDR2 are SGHDT and YYEEEE. The CDR3 DNA follows: TGTGCCAGCAGCTTATATTCAGGGGACTCATTCTACGAGCAGTACTTC. The encoded protein is CASSLYSGDSFYEQYF. The entire variable domain, with the rest obtained from reference TRBV5-6 and TRBJ2-7, is as follows: DAGVTQSPTHLIKTRGQQVTLRCSPKSGHDTVSWYQQALGQGPQFIFQYYEEEERQRGNFPDRFSGHQFPNYSSELNVNALLLGDSALYLCASSLYSGDSFYEQYFGPGTRLTVT.

CDR3 sequence reads: CASSSSLSQGYTF. In DNA form, the CDR3 reads TGTGCCAGCAGTTCCTCCCTTTCGCAAGGCTACACCTTC. This chain connects TRBV6-2 or TRBV6-3 to TRBJ1-2, with D hard to call. V lost 4 bases and J lost 8, with 14 bases in between. CDR1 MNHEY and CDR2 SVGEGT come from the germline V gene. The CDR3 is made up of 13 amino acids.

The CDR3 nucleotides are TGTGCCAGTAGACTAGGGGTTGGAAACACCATATATTTT. This sequence encodes CASRLGVGNTIYF. This rearrangement joins TRBV19 to TRBJ1-3; D perhaps matches TRBD1 (5 bases). Between the trimmed V and J ends, which lost 6 bases and 3 bases, there was a span of 9 bases. This CDR3 spans 13 amino acids. In germline, CDR1 is LNHDA, CDR2 SQIVND (reference sequence).

The V call is TRBV3-1 (or the pseudogene TRBV3-2), the J call TRBJ1-1, with TRBD1 as a possible D gene (5 bases). V gave up 0 bases and J gave up 7 bases, with 12 bases separating them. Germline values: CDR1 LGHDT, CDR2 YNNKEL (reference sequence). The CDR3 contains 14 residues. CDR3 protein: CASSQDRGVGEAFF. The CDR3 DNA reads as TGTGCCAGCAGCCAAGATCGGGGGGTCGGTGAAGCTTTCTTT.

The V gene is TRBV11-3, the J gene TRBJ2-1, with TRBD1 matching 8 bases. V dropped 0 bases and J dropped 5; count of bases not matched to a gene: 6. The CDR3 is 16 amino acids. The V gene's germline CDR1 is SGHNT and CDR2 YENEEA. The CDR3 is CASSLDYGTGHNEQFF. In nucleotides, the CDR3 is TGTGCCAGCAGCTTAGATTACGGGACAGGCCACAATGAGCAGTTCTTC.

The chain links TRBV4-2 to TRBJ2-7; D may correspond to TRBD1 or TRBD2 (6 bases each). CDR3 length equals 16 residues. V was cut by 1 base and J by 6 bases, with 19 bases left in between. Germline loops: CDR1 LGHNA, CDR2 YNFKEQ. The DNA for the CDR3 is TGTGCCAGCAGCCAAGCAGAACGACAGGACTATTCCGAGCAGTACTTC. This translates into CASSQAERQDYSEQYF.

CDR3 in amino acids: CASSGGPLSGGELFF. For the CDR3, the DNA is TGTGCCAGCAGTGGGGGACCACTAAGCGGCGGGGAGCTGTTTTTT. The chain employs TRBV2 and TRBJ2-2; D possibly matches TRBD1 or TRBD2 (5 bases each). This CDR3 contains 15 residues. Germline V gene sequence: CDR1 SNHLY, CDR2 FYNNEI. V lost 4 bases and J 7 bases, leaving 16 bases between the germline ends.

J is TRBJ2-7 and V is TRBV6-1; TRBD1 or TRBD2 may be the D gene (6 bases each). This CDR3 comprises 17 residues. Germline CDR1 MNHNS, CDR2 SASEGT. Trimming pared 4 bases from V and 6 bases from J, leaving 25 bases between. CDR3 protein: CASSGLGSWREGGEQYF. The CDR3 DNA is TGTGCCAGCAGTGGTCTGGGGAGTTGGCGGGAAGGGGGCGAGCAGTACTTC.